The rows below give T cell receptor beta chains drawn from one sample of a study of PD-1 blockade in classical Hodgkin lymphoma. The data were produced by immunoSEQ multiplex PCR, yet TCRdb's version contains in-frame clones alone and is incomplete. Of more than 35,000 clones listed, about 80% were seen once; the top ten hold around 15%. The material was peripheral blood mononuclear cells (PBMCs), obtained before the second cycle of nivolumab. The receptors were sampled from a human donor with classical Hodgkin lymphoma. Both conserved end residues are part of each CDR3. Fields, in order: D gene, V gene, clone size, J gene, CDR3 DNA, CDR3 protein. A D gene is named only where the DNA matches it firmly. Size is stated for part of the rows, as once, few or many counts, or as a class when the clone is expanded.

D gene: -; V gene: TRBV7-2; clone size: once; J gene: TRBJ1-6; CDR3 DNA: TGTGCCAGCAGCCGCAACCCCGGCGTCGGTTCACCCCTCCACTTT; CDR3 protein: CASSRNPGVGSPLHF
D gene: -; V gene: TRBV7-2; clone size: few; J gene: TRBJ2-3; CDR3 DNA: TGTGCCAGCAGCTTAGTGTCTACAGGGACAGATACGCAGTATTTT; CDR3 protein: CASSLVSTGTDTQYF
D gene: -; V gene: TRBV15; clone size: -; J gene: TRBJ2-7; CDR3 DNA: TGTGCCACCAGCAGAGAGGCAGGGCAAGCCTACGAGCAGTACTTC; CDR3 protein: CATSREAGQAYEQYF
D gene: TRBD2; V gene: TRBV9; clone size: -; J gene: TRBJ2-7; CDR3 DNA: TGTGCCAGCAGCCCTTCCCTAGCGGGGGGATACGAGCAGTACTTC; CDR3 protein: CASSPSLAGGYEQYF
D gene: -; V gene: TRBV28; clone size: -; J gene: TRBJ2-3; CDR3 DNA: TGTGCCAGCAGTTCGTCCAGGGAGAAGTGGACAGATACGCAGTATTTT; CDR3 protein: CASSSSREKWTDTQYF
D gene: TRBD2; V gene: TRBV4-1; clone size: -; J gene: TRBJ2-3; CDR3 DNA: TGCGCCAGCAGCCAATATGGACTAGTCGGGTCAGATACGCAGTATTTT; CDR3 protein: CASSQYGLVGSDTQYF
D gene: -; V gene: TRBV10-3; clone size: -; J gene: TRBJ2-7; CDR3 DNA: TGTGCCATCAGTGAGGGGTTCTCCTACGAGCAGTACTTC; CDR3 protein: CAISEGFSYEQYF
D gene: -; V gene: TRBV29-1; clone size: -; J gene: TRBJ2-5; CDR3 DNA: TGCAGCGTTGAAGATCGAAATAGTTGGGAGACCCAGTACTTC; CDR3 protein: CSVEDRNSWETQYF
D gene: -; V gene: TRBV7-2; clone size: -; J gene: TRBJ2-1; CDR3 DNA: TGTGCCAGCAGCTTTGGCCCCTACAAGGGGGGCAATGAGCAGTTCTTC; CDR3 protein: CASSFGPYKGGNEQFF
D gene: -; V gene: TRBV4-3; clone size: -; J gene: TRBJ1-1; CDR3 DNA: TGCGCCAGCAGCCCAAAATGGGGTGACACTGAAGCTTTCTTT; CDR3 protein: CASSPKWGDTEAFF
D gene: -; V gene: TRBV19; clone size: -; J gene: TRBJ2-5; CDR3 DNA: TGTGCCAGTAGTATGAACAGGGACCAAGAGACCCAGTACTTC; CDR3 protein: CASSMNRDQETQYF
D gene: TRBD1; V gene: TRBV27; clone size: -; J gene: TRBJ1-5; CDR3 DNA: TGTGCCAGCAGTTTATCGGGACAGGGGCGATATAGCAATCAGCCCCAGCATTTT; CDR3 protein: CASSLSGQGRYSNQPQHF
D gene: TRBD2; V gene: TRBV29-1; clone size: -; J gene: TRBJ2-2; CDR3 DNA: TGCAGCGCTAGCGGGGGGGACACCGGGGAGCTGTTTTTT; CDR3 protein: CSASGGDTGELFF
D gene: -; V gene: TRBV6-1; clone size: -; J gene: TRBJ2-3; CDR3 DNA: TGTGCCAGCAGACAGTCGCGTAACACAGATACGCAGTATTTT; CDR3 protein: CASRQSRNTDTQYF